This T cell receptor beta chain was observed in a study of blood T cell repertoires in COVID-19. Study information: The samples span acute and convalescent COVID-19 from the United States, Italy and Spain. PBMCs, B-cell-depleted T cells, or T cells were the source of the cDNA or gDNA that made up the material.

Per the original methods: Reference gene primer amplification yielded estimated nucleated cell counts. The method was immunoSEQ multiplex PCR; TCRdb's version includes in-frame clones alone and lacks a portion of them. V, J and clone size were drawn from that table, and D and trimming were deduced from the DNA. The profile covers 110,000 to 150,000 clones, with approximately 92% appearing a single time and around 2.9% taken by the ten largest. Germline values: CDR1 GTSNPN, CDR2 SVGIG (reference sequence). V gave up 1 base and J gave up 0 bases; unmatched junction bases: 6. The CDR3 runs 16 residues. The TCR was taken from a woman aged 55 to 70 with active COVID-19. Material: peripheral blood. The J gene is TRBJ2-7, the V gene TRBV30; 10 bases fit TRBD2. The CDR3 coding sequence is TGTGCCTGGAGTGGCCCTAGCGGGAGAGACTCCTACGAGCAGTACTTC. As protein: CAWSGPSGRDSYEQYF.